This TCR beta chain is drawn from a study of PD-1 blockade in classical Hodgkin lymphoma. Findings of the study overall: Those patients who began receiving nivolumab less than 1 year after ASCT had lower diversity, and they were excluded.

Germline assignment: CDR1 SNHLY and CDR2 FYNNEI. There are 15 residues in the CDR3. Points on this clone: Its antigen is unknown.

Sequencing was performed with immunoSEQ multiplex PCR; in TCRdb, only in-frame clones are kept and a portion is missing. Among tens of thousands of clones listed, 80% were seen once. Time point noted: cycle 4 day 1 (C4D1), after around six weeks of nivolumab. Brentuximab vedotin exposure varied among the patients, all of whom had relapsed after autologous stem cell transplantation. This chain links TRBV2 with TRBJ2-5; D possibly uses TRBD1 or TRBD2 (6 bases each). The end of the DNA fits TRBJ2-7 better, so the J call may be wrong. The material was peripheral blood mononuclear cells (PBMCs), obtained before the fourth cycle of nivolumab. The source of this sequence is a human donor with classical Hodgkin lymphoma. DNA of the CDR3: TGTGCCAGCAGTGAAGGGAAAGGGGGGTCCTACGAGCAGTACTTC. Its protein product is CASSEGKGGSYEQYF.